The 29 T cell receptor beta chains below all came from one sample that was sequenced in a study of T cell repertoires in cytomegalovirus infection. TCRdb re-analysed the reads in MiXCR, keeping a single row per CDR3 protein. This sample yields 7,600 or so distinct CDR3 sequences, of which 49% are seen a single time; under 80% belongs to the top ten. These receptors' targets are unknown. The sequencing input was PBMCs, sequenced either directly or after in vitro stimulation (not recorded which). All receptors come from a human donor in good health (CMV status not recorded). Some clones in this sample may be carry-over from other donors' samples.

The rearrangement links TRBV13 to TRBJ2-3; a weak D match, TRBD2 (7 bases). V was pared by 3 bases and J by 6 bases, with 16 bases between. From germline, CDR1 is PRHDT and CDR2 FYEKMQ (reference sequence). CDR3 length: 15 residues. The CDR3 is CASSFSSGGRDTQYF. CDR3 sequence (DNA): TGTGCCAGCAGCTTCTCCTCGGGGGGCAGGGATACGCAGTATTTT.

The chain has TRBV7-2 and TRBJ1-2; perhaps TRBD1 as D (5 bases). The V gene's germline CDR1 is SGHTA and CDR2 FQGNSA. V gave up 0 bases and J gave up 7 bases, with 9 bases separating them. The CDR3 is made up of 13 amino acids. CDR3 loop: CASSLAGAGGYTF. CDR3 bases: TGTGCCAGCAGCTTAGCAGGGGCCGGTGGCTACACCTTC.

This clonotype was seen ten or more times. CDR3 in DNA: TGTGCCAGCAGCCGGGACGTTCATCAGCCCCAGCATTTT. Encoded protein: CASSRDVHQPQHF. The chain couples TRBV7-8 to TRBJ1-5; perhaps TRBD1 as D (5 bases). Trimming removed 5 bases at V and 5 bases at J, with 10 bases between. In germline, CDR1 is SGHVS, CDR2 FQNEAQ. This CDR3 comprises 13 residues.

The J gene is TRBJ1-2, the V gene TRBV7-2; maybe TRBD1 (5 bases). Trimming left V 1 base short and J 8 bases short, with 29 bases between. Germline CDR1 is SGHTA and CDR2 is FQGNSA. CDR3 length equals 19 residues. Here the CDR3 reads CASSLGDVTPTVLVRGYTF. The CDR3, as DNA: TGTGCCAGCAGCTTAGGGGACGTCACTCCGACAGTGTTGGTTAGGGGCTACACCTTC.

The chain uses TRBV3-1 and TRBJ2-5; 9 positions match TRBD2. The CDR3 covers 15 residues. In germline, CDR1 is LGHDT, CDR2 YNNKEL (reference sequence). The V gene end was trimmed by 10 bases and the J gene end by 1 base; junction bases not matched to a gene: 10. The CDR3 DNA follows: TGTGCCACCGCACCTAGCGGGGAGCTCCAAGAGACCCAGTACTTC. Its translation is CATAPSGELQETQYF.

CDR3 amino acids: CASSLPAGGQETQYF. For the CDR3, the DNA is TGTGCCAGCAGCTTACCAGCGGGGGGGCAAGAGACCCAGTACTTC. The genes are TRBV7-2 and TRBJ2-5; 10 nucleotides align to TRBD2. Germline CDR1 and CDR2: SGHTA and FQGNSA. V shed 2 bases, J shed 2 bases, and the junction held 2 bases outside the gene matches. The CDR3 loop spans 15 amino acids. Combining the CDR3 with reference TRBV7-2 and TRBJ2-5 gives the whole variable domain GAGVSQSPSNKVTEKGKDVELRCDPISGHTALYWYRQSLGQGLEFLIYFQGNSAPDKSGLPSDRFSAERTGGSVSTLTIQRTQQEDSAVYLCASSLPAGGQETQYFGPGTRLLVL.

Of note for this clonotype: Relative to the germline gene, one junction end is altered; a read error may explain this. V gene TRBV7-2 combines with J gene TRBJ2-7; 8 bases line up with TRBD2. The CDR3 extends over 13 amino acids. Germline V lookup: CDR1 SGHTA, CDR2 FQGNSA. Written as DNA, the CDR3 is TGTGCCAGAAGCTTGATGGGAGCGGGGGTTCTGTACTTC. Translating gives CARSLMGAGVLYF.

This chain links TRBV6-1 with TRBJ1-1; D gene ambiguous. Germline lookup yields CDR1 MNHNS and CDR2 SASEGT. This CDR3 is built from 14 residues. The ends were cut back, 6 bases at V and 2 bases at J, with 13 bases in the middle. The CDR3 region is CASRPPVANTEAFF. The CDR3 DNA reads as TGTGCCAGCAGGCCCCCGGTGGCAAACACTGAAGCTTTCTTT.

The sample holds many counts of this clonotype. This chain connects TRBV7-3 to TRBJ2-7, with 10 nucleotides matching TRBD2. This CDR3 is 15 amino acids long. The germline CDR1 and CDR2 sequences are SGHTA and FQGTGA. V was pared by 5 bases and J by 2 bases, with 6 bases of the junction left unmatched. CDR3 loop: CASSPGLAETYEQYF. CDR3 in DNA: TGTGCCAGCAGCCCCGGACTAGCGGAGACCTACGAGCAGTACTTC.

This clonotype showed up just a few times. The genes are TRBV7-2 and TRBJ1-1; D call uncertain. This CDR3 region has 13 residues. From germline, CDR1 is SGHTA and CDR2 FQGNSA. Deletions cut 1 base from V and 2 bases from J, with 5 bases between. The CDR3 nucleotides read TGTGCCAGCAGCTTAGTGATAAACACTGAAGCTTTCTTT. Translated: CASSLVINTEAFF.

This sequence joins TRBV7-8 and TRBJ1-1, with D possibly TRBD1 on 5 matching bases. The CDR3 sequence is 15 residues long. Trimming left V 3 bases short and J 2 bases short, with 13 bases between. CDR1 is SGHVS and CDR2 is FQNEAQ in the germline V gene. The DNA for the CDR3 is TGTGCCAGCAGCTTGACAGTGGGAACCAACACTGAAGCTTTCTTT. As protein: CASSLTVGTNTEAFF.

Remarks on this clonotype: This CDR3 fails to terminate in the conserved phenylalanine or tryptophan, so it likely reflects a read error. The DNA is omitted, as the CDR3 cannot be located on it reliably, and the CDR3 follows TCRdb's listing. This chain links TRBV2 with TRBJ1-1; the table names TRBD1, a call not compared with the DNA. Germline CDR1 is SNHLY and CDR2 is FYNNEI. The CDR3 spans 13 residues, counting both ends. The CDR3 here is CASTRDPGTEAIC.

CDR3 sequence reads: CSVEVMDPKSYGYTF. The DNA for the CDR3 is TGCAGCGTTGAAGTCATGGATCCGAAGTCCTATGGCTACACCTTC. The chain has TRBV29-1 and TRBJ1-2; D unresolved. Germline CDR1 and CDR2: SQVTM and ANQGSEA. The CDR3 contains 15 residues. V lost 1 base and J 4 bases, leaving 16 bases between the germline ends.

For this clonotype: This CDR3 is missing its conserved last phenylalanine or tryptophan, likely due to a read error. This chain connects TRBV6-1 to TRBJ1-2; D is ambiguous. CDR1 MNHNS and CDR2 SASEGT come from the germline V gene. The V gene lost 6 bases and the J gene lost 8 bases, with 10 bases spanning the gap. The CDR3 is 11 residues long. The CDR3 here is CASRVYGGYTL. The CDR3 nucleotides are TGTGCCAGCAGGGTCTACGGGGGCTACACCTTA.

This clonotype was picked up many times. The rearrangement joins TRBV7-9 to TRBJ2-7; D not certain. The CDR3 loop spans 12 amino acids. V lost 0 bases to trimming and J lost 6 bases, with 6 bases between them. The V gene's germline CDR1 is SEHNR and CDR2 FQNEAQ (reference sequence). The CDR3 protein is CASSLALGEQYF. Written as DNA, the CDR3 is TGTGCCAGCAGCTTAGCGCTGGGCGAGCAGTACTTC. The complete variable domain, with remaining parts taken from reference TRBV7-9 and TRBJ2-7, reads DTGVSQNPRHKITKRGQNVTFRCDPISEHNRLYWYRQTLGQGPEFLTYFQNEAQLEKSRLLSDRFSAERPKGSFSTLEIQRTEQGDSAMYLCASSLALGEQYFGPGTRLTVT.

The chain uses TRBV7-1 and TRBJ2-7; unclear D gene. TRBV7-1 is recorded as an ORF, its role being uncertain. This CDR3 spans 15 amino acids. V lost 5 bases and J 1 base, leaving 15 bases between the germline ends. The CDR3 DNA reads as TGTGCCAGCAGCCGCCTTGGGGATCGGTCCTACGAGCAGTACTTC. Translation gives CASSRLGDRSYEQYF.

The V gene is TRBV11-2, the J gene TRBJ1-1, with TRBD1 identical over 7 bases. Unmatched junction bases numbered 11, after V lost 7 bases and J lost 0 bases. The germline V gene has CDR1 SGHAT and CDR2 FQNNGV. CDR3 size: 16 residues. The CDR3 nucleotides are TGTGCCAGCACGGGACAGACCTTTTTCATGAACACTGAAGCTTTCTTT. Translating it yields CASTGQTFFMNTEAFF.

This chain joins TRBV13 and TRBJ1-6; TRBD1 agrees at 7 bases. Trimming removed 0 bases from V and 9 bases from J; junction bases left unmatched: 2. CDR3 length equals 14 residues. CDR1 and CDR2 from the germline V gene are PRHDT and FYEKMQ (reference sequence). CDR3 sequence reads: CASSLGTGTSPLHF. CDR3 sequence (DNA): TGTGCCAGCAGCTTAGGGACAGGGACTTCACCCCTCCACTTT.

The genes are TRBV20-1 and TRBJ2-7; TRBD2 is a possible D gene (6 bases). Trimming removed 1 base at V and 13 bases at J, with 26 bases between. Germline V CDR1 and CDR2: DFQATT, SNEGSKA (reference sequence). The CDR3 has 15 amino acids. This CDR3 is CSARGWEVLSSENYF. CDR3 DNA: TGCAGTGCTAGAGGGTGGGAGGTCCTCTCCTCCGAGAATTACTTC.

CDR3 loop: CASSQGRVGYNEQFF. Here the CDR3 DNA reads TGTGCCAGCAGCCAGGGCAGGGTCGGGTACAATGAGCAGTTCTTC. V is TRBV7-6 and J is TRBJ2-1; D might be TRBD1 (5 bases). This CDR3 is 15 amino acids long. Germline CDR1 and CDR2: SGHVS and FNYEAQ. V lost 5 bases and J 4 bases, leaving 15 bases between the germline ends. Filled out from reference TRBV7-6 and TRBJ2-1, the complete variable domain reads GAGVSQSPRYKVTKRGQDVALRCDPISGHVSLYWYRQALGQGPEFLTYFNYEAQQDKSGLPNDRFSAERPEGSISTLTIQRTEQRDSAMYRCASSQGRVGYNEQFFGPGTRLTVL.

The rearrangement joins TRBV7-2 to TRBJ2-3; maybe TRBD1 (5 bases). In germline, CDR1 is SGHTA, CDR2 FQGNSA. The CDR3 runs to 14 residues. V was pared by 2 bases and J by 2 bases, with 8 bases between. CDR3 nucleotide sequence: TGTGCCAGCAGCTTAACACAGGCCACAGATACGCAGTATTTT. This sequence encodes CASSLTQATDTQYF.

This sequence joins TRBV7-8 and TRBJ2-2; 13 bases align to TRBD2. The J segment lost 5 bases and the V segment lost 5 bases, leaving 8 bases of the junction unmatched. The CDR3 length is 17 residues. CDR1 and CDR2 from the germline V gene are SGHVS and FQNEAQ. As DNA, the CDR3 is TGTGCCAGCAGCCCGCGGACTAGCGGGGGTGGAACCGGGGAGCTGTTTTTT. It is translated as CASSPRTSGGGTGELFF. The whole variable domain, filled in from reference TRBV7-8 and TRBJ2-2, reads GAGVSQSPRYKVAKRGQDVALRCDPISGHVSLFWYQQALGQGPEFLTYFQNEAQLDKSGLPSDRFFAERPEGSVSTLKIQRTQQEDSAVYLCASSPRTSGGGTGELFFGEGSRLTVL.

The chain is built from TRBV7-2 and TRBJ2-7; D assignment may be TRBD1 or TRBD2 (6 bases each). This CDR3 is 15 amino acids long. V shed 1 base and J shed 0 bases, with 10 bases lying between them. In germline, CDR1 is SGHTA, CDR2 FQGNSA. The CDR3 DNA is TGTGCCAGCAGCTTAGGGAGGGGGAGCTCCTACGAGCAGTACTTC. Its protein product is CASSLGRGSSYEQYF.

In its sample, this clonotype was seen a few times. The genes are TRBV7-2 and TRBJ1-1; D is undetermined. CDR3 length: 14 residues. Germline V gives CDR1 SGHTA, CDR2 FQGNSA. V was shortened by 4 bases and J by 5 bases, with 14 bases between the two germline ends. CDR3 region: CASSSLLQRTEAFF. CDR3 nucleotide sequence: TGTGCCAGCAGCTCACTCCTACAGCGTACTGAAGCTTTCTTT.

This sequence joins TRBV5-6 and TRBJ1-2; a weak D match, TRBD1 (5 bases). Trimming took 7 bases from V and 1 from J, leaving 11 bases between them. Germline V CDR1 and CDR2: SGHDT, YYEEEE. The CDR3 loop spans 13 amino acids. The CDR3 reads CASDVGGNYGYTF. For the CDR3, the DNA is TGTGCCAGCGACGTGGGGGGTAACTATGGCTACACCTTC.

Details on this clonotype: One end of the junction varies from germline; a read error may be responsible. The chain uses TRBV27 and TRBJ1-5; maybe TRBD1 (5 bases). Germline-derived CDR1 and CDR2 are MNHEY and SMNVEV (reference sequence). The CDR3 is made up of 13 amino acids. The CDR3 here is CARSSGSGQPHHF. The DNA of the CDR3 is TGTGCCAGAAGTTCAGGGTCTGGGCAGCCCCATCATTTT.

This clonotype has just one count. A junction boundary mismatches the germline segment, possibly from a read error. This CDR3 is CASSLVSRGSNTEAFW. CDR3 sequence (DNA): TGTGCCAGCAGCTTAGTTTCTAGGGGCTCGAACACTGAAGCTTTCTGG. This chain joins TRBV7-2 and TRBJ1-1; tentatively, D is TRBD1 (5 bases). Germline CDR1 reads SGHTA; CDR2 reads FQGNSA. The CDR3 covers 16 residues.

This clonotype was detected a few times. Sequence at one end of the junction differs from germline and may be a read error. The chain combines TRBV7-2 with TRBJ2-3; tentative D call: TRBD1 (5 bases). CDR1 is SGHTA and CDR2 is FQGNSA in the germline V gene. The CDR3 sequence is 14 residues long. The CDR3 DNA is TGTGCCAGCAGCTTAACGGACAAGATAGAGACGAAGTGTTTT. It specifies CASSLTDKIETKCF. The entire variable domain, with the rest obtained from reference TRBV7-2 and TRBJ2-3, is as follows: GAGVSQSPSNKVTEKGKDVELRCDPISGHTALYWYRQSLGQGLEFLIYFQGNSAPDKSGLPSDRFSAERTGGSVSTLTIQRTQQEDSAVYLCASSLTDKIETKCFGPGTRLTVL.

This clonotype has a handful of counts. J is TRBJ2-3 and V is TRBV7-8; TRBD1 is a possible D gene (6 bases). The CDR3 extends over 15 amino acids. CDR1 and CDR2 from the germline V gene are SGHVS and FQNEAQ. Trimming pared 1 base from V and 4 bases from J, leaving 12 bases between. The CDR3: CASSLDTGFSDTQYF. CDR3 sequence (DNA): TGTGCCAGCAGCTTAGACACAGGGTTCTCAGATACGCAGTATTTT. The full variable domain, in which reference TRBV7-8 and TRBJ2-3 provide the parts outside the CDR3, is GAGVSQSPRYKVAKRGQDVALRCDPISGHVSLFWYQQALGQGPEFLTYFQNEAQLDKSGLPSDRFFAERPEGSVSTLKIQRTQQEDSAVYLCASSLDTGFSDTQYFGPGTRLTVL.